This TCR beta chain was recovered during a study of vaccination effects on CD4 cells after COVID-19. Across the study: Pools of viral peptides were used by the ViraFEST assay to expand antigen-specific CD4+ T cells ahead of sequencing. After the second dose, samples were taken at median day 72.

Study outcomes and limitations: Marked contraction was observed in infection-induced and vaccine-induced clones late after vaccination.

This clone appeared a few times. Its matching antigen is unknown. Sequencing was performed with immunoSEQ multiplex PCR; in TCRdb, only in-frame clones are kept and a portion is missing. Seen here are tens of thousands of clones, roughly 80% observed once, and the top ten hold more than 2%. Upon completion of roughly ten days in culture, CD4+ T cells were isolated. Participants received two doses of either the BNT162b2 or mRNA-1273 vaccine. Vaccinated participants had no history of SARS-CoV-2 infection and tested negative for nucleocapsid antibodies. The CDR3 is 14 residues long. Trimming removed 2 bases at V and 0 bases at J, with 6 bases between. Germline CDR1 is KGHDR and CDR2 is SFDVKD.

This chain joins TRBV24-1 and TRBJ1-2; D not resolved. The receptor was derived from a human donor who received a COVID-19 vaccine. The sequencing used CD4+ T cells from PBMCs cultured without peptide, collected after COVID-19 vaccination. This chain's CDR3 is CATSDSGPNYGYTF. The CDR3 nucleotides are TGTGCCACCAGTGATTCCGGGCCTAACTATGGCTACACCTTC.